This T cell receptor beta chain comes out of a study of molecular identifiers for immune sequencing clone quantification. Broader study findings: Amid some 900,000 naive cells, spiked Jurkat TCR RNA from one cell was reportedly still detectable. Sharing of a barcode by identical TCR molecules could cause highly expanded clone sizes to be underestimated.

TCRdb reanalysed the PCR reads using MiXCR and keeps one entry per CDR3 protein. Among more than 450,000 distinct CDR3 sequences listed, roughly 26% were seen once. To note about this clonotype: What it binds is not known.

Every naive CD8 library was made from between roughly 19,000 and 1,000,000 sorted cells with 10%, 30% or 50% RNA. Sorting captured naive CD8 T cells as CD8+CD4-CCR7+CD45RA+. V shed 0 bases and J 4 bases; nucleotides not matched to a gene: 0. This CDR3 is 15 amino acids long. Germline CDR1 reads SGDLS; CDR2 reads YYNGEE. V is TRBV9 and J is TRBJ2-1, with 11 bases lining up with TRBD2. This sequence was found in a human donor in good health. Some libraries in this study had Jurkat cell RNA spiked in. Sequenced: naive CD8+ T cells from blood, with Jurkat cell RNA spiked in. Subset indicated: FACS-sorted CD8+CD4-CCR7+CD45RA+ naive T cells. The CDR3 sequence is CASSVVAGGYNEQFF. DNA for the CDR3: TGTGCCAGCAGCGTAGTAGCGGGAGGGTACAATGAGCAGTTCTTC.